This T cell receptor (beta chain) is drawn from a study of blood T cell repertoires in COVID-19. The wider study: PBMCs, B-cell-depleted T cells, or T cells were the source of the cDNA or gDNA that made up the material.

This CDR3 has 14 residues. The ends were cut back, 5 bases at V and 7 bases at J, with 18 bases in the middle. Repertoires were generated with immunoSEQ multiplex PCR, while TCRdb's copy carries only in-frame clones and drops some. Here the sample spans about 360,000 clones, 70% to 90% being singletons. This chain links TRBV23-1 with TRBJ2-7, with D unclear. TRBV23-1 is an open reading frame, and its role is uncertain. Material: peripheral blood. This receptor was identified in a human donor in a cohort sampled during active COVID-19. In nucleotides, the CDR3 is TGCGCCAGCAGTACCCGGGTACCCCGATATGAGCAGTACTTC. Its protein is CASSTRVPRYEQYF.